The 16 T cell receptor beta chains below all came from one sample that was sequenced in a study of regulatory T cells in long-lasting Graves disease. Time point noted: persistent/refractory GD, antithyroid drugs over 5 years with positive TRAb. RNA from PBMCs was the source of the TCR library. Arm-PCR of CDR3 regions with iRepertoire HTBI primers generated TCR beta libraries. TCRdb reprocessed the multiplex PCR reads with MiXCR, giving one entry per CDR3 protein. The table lists roughly 400,000 distinct CDR3 sequences, under 25% of them singletons. Here the sequenced sample was peripheral blood mononuclear cells (PBMCs), taken when the disease was refractory, from a patient treated with antithyroid drugs. The receptors originated from a female donor with Graves disease.

This clonotype is a singleton in its sample. The genes are TRBV6-2 or TRBV6-3 and TRBJ2-2; TRBD1 is a possible D gene (5 bases). Trimming pared 4 bases from V and 1 base from J, leaving 10 bases between. The CDR3 extends over 15 amino acids. The germline V gene has CDR1 MNHEY and CDR2 SVGEGT. Here the CDR3 reads CASSSWQGNTGELFF. Here the CDR3 DNA reads TGTGCCAGCAGTTCGTGGCAGGGGAACACCGGGGAGCTGTTTTTT.

On this clonotype: A much more abundant neighbour one base away suggests this may be a read error. As the CDR3 is not closed by the conserved phenylalanine or tryptophan, this likely results from a read error. The V and J genes are TRBV20-1 and TRBJ2-7; the D gene is possibly TRBD2 (5 bases). CDR3 length: 12 amino acids. V shed 0 bases and J shed 7 bases, with 10 bases lying between them. Germline CDR1 is DFQATT and CDR2 is SNEGSKA (reference sequence). The CDR3 sequence: CSARDEGWEQYS. The CDR3 DNA is TGCAGTGCTAGAGACGAGGGTTGGGAGCAGTACTCC.

This clonotype was seen ten or more times. The chain is built from TRBV6-2 or TRBV6-3 and TRBJ2-5; a possible D gene is TRBD1 (5 bases). From germline, CDR1 is MNHEY and CDR2 SVGEGT. Trimming cost V 1 base and J 5 bases, with 8 bases left between them. This CDR3 contains 13 residues. CDR3 in amino acids: CASSYWGRETQYF. The CDR3, as DNA: TGTGCCAGCAGTTACTGGGGCCGGGAGACCCAGTACTTC.

This clonotype was counted at least ten times. The rearrangement links TRBV28 to TRBJ2-7; D is unclear. Between the trimmed V and J ends, which lost 5 bases and 2 bases, there was a span of 16 bases. Looked up from germline, CDR1 is MDHEN and CDR2 is SYDVKM. The CDR3 is 15 residues long. The CDR3: CASSLKDRGPYEQYF. Written as DNA, the CDR3 is TGTGCCAGCAGTCTCAAGGACCGAGGACCCTACGAGCAGTACTTC.

The gene calls are TRBV29-1 and TRBJ2-7, with 9 bases that match TRBD1. The germline gives CDR1 SQVTM, CDR2 ANQGSEA. V lost 6 bases to trimming and J lost 1 base; unmatched junction nucleotides: 4. This CDR3 spans 13 amino acids. For the CDR3, the DNA is TGCAGCGTGAGGACAGGGGAATCCTACGAGCAGTACTTC. This sequence encodes CSVRTGESYEQYF.

This clonotype occurred many times. V and J are TRBV7-9 and TRBJ1-2, with D perhaps TRBD1 (6 bases). The CDR3 runs 15 residues. Trimming pared 1 base from V and 7 bases from J, leaving 16 bases between. Germline lookup yields CDR1 SEHNR and CDR2 FQNEAQ (reference sequence). CDR3 protein: CASSLVSTEQGGYTF. The CDR3 DNA is TGTGCCAGCAGCTTAGTGTCGACGGAACAGGGTGGCTACACCTTC.

This clonotype was detected ten times or more. The J gene is TRBJ2-5, the V gene TRBV6-5; the D is unclear. Trimming took 2 bases from V and 0 from J, leaving 4 bases between them. Germline CDR1 and CDR2: MNHEY and SVGAGI. The CDR3 is made up of 13 amino acids. The CDR3 spells CASSYRHQETQYF. DNA for the CDR3: TGTGCCAGCAGTTACCGCCACCAAGAGACCCAGTACTTC.

This clonotype has more than one count but fewer than ten. The rearrangement uses TRBV3-1 and TRBJ2-7; a weak D match, TRBD2 (6 bases). The V and J ends lost 1 base and 3 bases respectively, with 13 bases between them. The germline V gene encodes CDR1 LGHDT and CDR2 YNNKEL (reference sequence). The CDR3 has 15 amino acids. In DNA, the CDR3 is TGTGCCAGCAGCCAAGCACAGGCGGGGCACTACGAGCAGTACTTC. This sequence encodes CASSQAQAGHYEQYF.

The chain recombines TRBV29-1 with TRBJ2-7; D remains ambiguous. CDR1 and CDR2 (germline): SQVTM, ANQGSEA. The CDR3 runs 12 residues. V shed 1 base and J shed 1 base, with 5 bases lying between them. CDR3 in amino acids: CSVEAGSYEQYF. CDR3 DNA: TGCAGCGTTGAAGCAGGTTCCTACGAGCAGTACTTC.

This clonotype was recorded many times. The chain couples TRBV15 to TRBJ2-2; D ambiguous. The V and J ends lost 1 base and 10 bases respectively, with 7 bases between them. The length of the CDR3 is 12 residues. Germline V lookup: CDR1 LNHNV, CDR2 YYDKDF (reference sequence). CDR3 in amino acids: CATSRVRTELFF. In DNA, the CDR3 is TGTGCCACCAGCAGAGTGCGAACGGAGCTGTTTTTT.

Only a few counts were recorded for this clonotype. V and J are TRBV3-1 and TRBJ1-1, with 11 bases matching TRBD1. V gave up 2 bases and J gave up 1 base; unmatched junction bases: 15. Germline V CDR1 and CDR2: LGHDT, YNNKEL (reference sequence). The CDR3 spans 20 residues. The CDR3 loop is CASSQRTRDRGLDGNTEAFF. In DNA, the CDR3 is TGTGCCAGCAGCCAACGGACACGGGACAGGGGGTTAGATGGGAACACTGAAGCTTTCTTT.

Only a few counts were recorded for this clonotype. The DNA of the CDR3 is TGTGCCAGCAGTGTTACAGGGACCACAGATACGCAGTATTTT. Translation: CASSVTGTTDTQYF. The rearrangement links TRBV6-2 or TRBV6-3 to TRBJ2-3; weak D call: TRBD1 (6 bases). The CDR3 runs 14 residues. Germline CDR1 MNHEY, CDR2 SVGEGT. Trimming left V 5 bases short and J 2 bases short, with 11 bases between.

This clonotype is medium-sized by share. CDR3 in amino acids: CASTWTGRDEQYF. CDR3 DNA sequence: TGTGCCAGCACCTGGACAGGGAGAGACGAGCAGTACTTC. The V and J genes are TRBV28 and TRBJ2-7, with 8 nucleotides matching TRBD1. Germline trimming cut 7 bases from V and 5 bases from J; bases unmatched to any gene: 7. CDR1 is MDHEN, CDR2 SYDVKM, per germline. The CDR3 totals 13 residues.

The rearrangement joins TRBV6-1 to TRBJ2-3, with TRBD2 matching 8 bases. CDR3 length: 14 residues. Trimming removed 8 bases from V and 2 bases from J; junction bases left unmatched: 6. Per germline, CDR1 MNHNS and CDR2 SASEGT. For the CDR3, the DNA is TGTGCCAGCTCTAGGCGGGAGGTCACAGATACGCAGTATTTT. Its translation: CASSRREVTDTQYF.

This rearrangement joins TRBV4-1 to TRBJ2-2; TRBD2 aligns across 14 bases. Germline trimming cut 6 bases from V and 4 bases from J; bases unmatched to any gene: 4. CDR3 length: 16 amino acids. Germline V gives CDR1 MGHRA, CDR2 YSYEKL. CDR3 in DNA: TGCGCCAGCAGTCGACTAGCGGGAGGGGGCACCGGGGAGCTGTTTTTT. It translates to CASSRLAGGGTGELFF.

This rearrangement joins TRBV9 to TRBJ2-7, with 8 positions matching TRBD2. The CDR3 is 15 amino acids. CDR1 and CDR2 from the germline V gene are SGDLS and YYNGEE. Trimming took 0 bases from V and 7 from J; bases not matched to a gene: 9. The CDR3 spells CASSVAASGQGEQYF. Written as DNA, the CDR3 is TGTGCCAGCAGCGTAGCAGCTAGCGGGCAAGGTGAGCAGTACTTC.